This T cell receptor beta chain was captured by sequencing in a study of cytomegalovirus exposure and HLA in healthy donors (dated by TCRdb to 2017 to 2019). Broadly, across the study: An earlier analysis of several hundred of the donors reported about 280 Gb of sequence data and 95 million to 140 million unique TCR beta sequences obtained from some 170 million T cells. To predict cytomegalovirus infection status, the study combined high-throughput TCR immunosequencing, statistical association of individual TCRs with disease status, and machine learning. A separate validation cohort of more than 100 different subjects was used in addition to the approximately 640-subject first cohort. Using immunosequencing, the study profiled T cell repertoires from around 680 subjects and related those repertoires to cytomegalovirus serostatus. The study was designed to test whether signatures of past pathogen exposure could be identified by cataloging public T cell receptors. To decide whether each TCR beta V gene segment behaved as functional or pseudogenic, an earlier analysis of over 500 of the donors relied on high-throughput TCR beta sequencing. All discovery cohort repertoires had been generated using a single sequencing platform. HLA typing included class I and class II loci at four-digit resolution. The genetic ancestry cluster associated with self-reported Caucasian donors included approximately 85% of the approximately 430 genotyped donors. On average, around 200,000 unique TCR beta nucleotide sequences were sequenced per donor among some 430 genotyped donors of the cohort, with roughly 18% of those sequences being non-productive. Typing coverage varied by locus: roughly 629-630 donors for A, B, C, DRB1 and DQB1; under 550 for DQA1; 606 for DPA1; around 490 for DPB1. Because of strong linkage in the cohort, a few DR-DQ haplotypes were treated as single units for association and clustering. Rather than using new phenotypic data, the later analysis identified candidate immune exposures from TCR beta sequences and from how often those sequences occurred across donors. Roughly 300 gigabases of sequencing data and approximately 84 million unique TCR sequences were included in an early release covering roughly 600 HLA-typed donors. Genome-wide SNP genotypes for about 65% of the 666 donors were used in a later genetic analysis, which treated that subset as a discovery cohort. Alongside the repertoire data, information on donor age, sex, ethnicity and CMV serostatus was compiled. A later analysis re-examined previously published TCR beta repertoires from about 670 donors and added high-resolution HLA genotyping to investigate patterns of TCR occurrence. Results the study describes overall, beyond this receptor: In a later genetic analysis, fewer N-insertions in productive TCRs were reported among donors in an Asian-associated ancestry cluster than the approximately 630-donor mean. HLA typing was unavailable for some donors at each locus, so association tests used only the typed subset. The authors suggested that the approach could potentially be generalized to other disease states and immunological phenotypes. While some public TCRs were present in many individuals, most TCR sequences turned up only very rarely across donors. The only immune exposure information available for the cohort was CMV serostatus. Roughly uniform sequencing depth across donors was assumed in presence/absence analyses, although this assumption may not hold. Linkage disequilibrium might explain the correlated functional status among segregating V segments, but an unknown experimental factor could not be ruled out. Some IMGT-functional V segments, including TRBV6-2 and TRBV6-3, could not be told apart with the 87-base-pair reads, so those segments were excluded. A further reported finding was that TCR beta sequences accurately predicted the HLA-A and HLA-B alleles for most subjects in the first cohort. A total of fewer than 200 TCR beta chains were listed by the study as associated with cytomegalovirus. An earlier analysis of approximately 600 of the donors showed that most TCR beta V segments appeared in productive rearrangements either about 90% or about 30% of the time, which broadly matched IMGT annotations. A cluster of highly shared sequence variants was judged likely to represent a technical artifact of the sequencing pipeline. In a later analysis, most CMV-associated TCR beta chains were found to appear HLA-restricted, with HLA associations seemingly driven largely by CMV exposure. Cytomegalovirus status was reported to be diagnosed by the classifier with high specificity and sensitivity in both the original and validation cohorts. Several of the top co-occurrence clusters appeared to be linked to parvovirus B19, influenza, CMV and Epstein-Barr virus, according to a later analysis. In vitro tests confirmed that a few of the cytomegalovirus-associated TCR beta chains recognize cytomegalovirus antigens. According to a later analysis, TCR association rates differed among HLA loci, with DRB1 alleles showing the most associated TCRs and HLA-C alleles showing the fewest. In a later analysis, HLA-associated TCR beta chains showed more clonal expansion and lower generation probabilities than non-associated chains that were equally common. The earlier analysis of nearly 600 of the donors excluded roughly 16 rarely observed V segments, including chromosome 9 orphons, because counts were too low. In this cohort, only TCR beta chains were sequenced, and detectable features were limited by the absence of alpha or paired-chain data. At a false discovery rate of 0.05, a later analysis linked 16,000 or so TCR beta sequences to specific HLA alleles. In a later genetic analysis, a missense DCLRE1C variant was associated with V-gene and J-gene trimming of TCR beta chains, and the association was replicated in an independent cohort. When HLA alleles, especially DR and DQ, strongly co-occurred, attributing TCR associations to individual alleles was difficult.

The library relied on the immunoSEQ multiplex PCR assay. A mixture of 60 forward primers for TCR Vbeta segments and 13 reverse primers for TCR Jbeta segments was used in the multiplex PCR. A multiplex PCR assay on genomic DNA amplified the CDR3 region of rearranged TCR beta genes. The amplified TCR beta libraries were sequenced on the Illumina HiSeq System as 87-base-pair reads. Per the authors' processing: A later analysis counted about 80 million unique TCR beta chains across the 666 repertoires, and around 9.9 million of these chains were shared by at least two donors. A nearest-neighbor algorithm error-corrected the raw reads and collapsed the reads into unique sequences, merging closely related sequences to remove PCR and sequencing errors. Alignment of CDR3 sequences to IMGT reference sequences was used to assign V, D and J gene segments. For a sequence to be retained, a match of at least six nucleotides was required to both a V gene segment and a J gene segment. A rearrangement was called productive if the CDR3 had no stop codons and remained in frame with V and J, and every other rearrangement was called non-productive. Following IMGT convention, CDR3 was defined as the stretch from the second conserved V-encoded cysteine up to the conserved J-encoded phenylalanine. The earlier analysis of 450 to 750 of the donors excluded any sequence lacking an unambiguous match to a single V gene segment. In an earlier analysis of 450 to 700 of the donors, V segments were called functional above 56.7% productive rearrangements and were called segregating when the between-donor standard deviation exceeded 5%. A statistical classification framework was developed to diagnose cytomegalovirus status using the catalog of TCR beta chain sequences. A later analysis assigned V and J genes by comparing TCR nucleotide sequences with IMGT/GENE-DB human TR gene sequences. Using the TCRdist pipeline, a later analysis assigned CDR3 sequences along with most-parsimonious VDJ recombination scenarios. A later analysis defined each TCR beta chain by its CDR3 amino acid sequence plus V-gene family, and excluded reads lacking a unique V-gene family. In a later analysis, a few hundred highly shared, low-generation-probability nucleotide sequences were removed to address suspected cross-contamination and a sequencing artifact. In a later analysis, a clonal expansion index was calculated for each public chain from normalized within-repertoire ranks of inferred template counts. A later analysis computed generation probabilities with a VDJ recombination model fitted to out-of-frame rearrangements, and checked the results against IGoR. In a later analysis, TCR-TCR, TCR-HLA and TCR-CMV co-occurrence was scored with hypergeometric tests, and a repertoire-size bias correction was applied to TCR pairs. False discovery rates were estimated in a later analysis by permuting HLA or CMV assignments 20 times. In a later analysis, co-occurring TCRs were grouped using DBSCAN, and TCRdist sequence similarity was added for clustering within HLA-allele-positive subsets. Repertoires with fewer than 30,000 or more than 120,000 public chains, plus five repertoires with anomalous nucleotide sharing, were excluded from co-occurrence clustering. Imported from immuneACCESS, the table was reduced by TCRdb to in-frame sequences with V and J called. These copies leave out some clones; in studies compared against another copy, an unresolved V gene accounts for under half, and the cause of the remainder is not known. That table is the source of V, J and clone size, and D and trimming were worked out from the DNA. The sample table contains under 150,000 clones; only one count was recorded for roughly 74% of them. The ten biggest clones cover 5% to 7.5% of the sample.

The cohort was made up of 666 healthy bone marrow donors. At the time of sampling, every cohort member was nominally healthy, though immune exposures that went unrecorded were likely present. The donor was CMV seropositive and was included in the group of some 290 seropositive cohort members. A peripheral blood sample was collected from each donor, and TCR beta sequencing was performed on peripheral blood mononuclear cells. The Qiagen DNeasy Blood Extraction Kit was used to extract genomic DNA from the blood cell samples. CDR1 and CDR2 are read off the germline V gene as SGHTA and FQGNSA. From V the trimming removes 1 base and from J it removes 8 bases, while the gene matches leave 11 bases of the junction unaccounted for. The CDR3 has 17 amino acids, counting the end cysteine and phenylalanine. Only the CDR3 DNA is retained, 51 bases long and in frame from the first base. Worth noting for this clone: Its antigen specificity is not known. No qualities accompany the bases; no much larger clone lies one base away.

The TCR originated in a woman in her 40s in good health and CMV-seropositive. The chain is assembled from TRBV7-2 and TRBJ2-1; TRBD2 lines up with 10 middle nucleotides. Sequenced: PBMCs. The nucleotide sequence is TGTGCCAGCAGCTTAGACGGTTGGCTAGCGGGAGTGGATGAGCAGTTCTTC. Translated, this gives CASSLDGWLAGVDEQFF.